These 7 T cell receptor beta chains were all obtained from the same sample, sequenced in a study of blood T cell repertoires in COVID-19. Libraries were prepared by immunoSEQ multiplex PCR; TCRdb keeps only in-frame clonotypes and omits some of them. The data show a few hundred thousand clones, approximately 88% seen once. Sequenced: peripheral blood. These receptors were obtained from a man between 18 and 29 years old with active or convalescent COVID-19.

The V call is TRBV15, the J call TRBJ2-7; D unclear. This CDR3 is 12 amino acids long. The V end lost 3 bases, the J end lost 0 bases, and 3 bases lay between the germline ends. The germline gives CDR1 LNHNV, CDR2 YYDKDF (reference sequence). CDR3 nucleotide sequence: TGTGCCACCAGCAGCAGCTCCTACGAGCAGTACTTC. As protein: CATSSSSYEQYF.

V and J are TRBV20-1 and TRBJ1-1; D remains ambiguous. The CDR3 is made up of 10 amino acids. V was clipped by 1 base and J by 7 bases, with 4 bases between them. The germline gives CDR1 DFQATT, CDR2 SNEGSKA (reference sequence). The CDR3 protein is CSARVSEAFF. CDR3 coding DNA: TGCAGTGCTAGAGTGAGTGAAGCTTTCTTT.

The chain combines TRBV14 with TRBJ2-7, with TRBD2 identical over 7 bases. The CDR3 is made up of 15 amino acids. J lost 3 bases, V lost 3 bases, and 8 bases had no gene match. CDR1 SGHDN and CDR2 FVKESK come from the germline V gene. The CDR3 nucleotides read TGTGCCAGCAGCCAGACGCGCGGGGGTTTCTACGAGCAGTACTTC. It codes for CASSQTRGGFYEQYF.

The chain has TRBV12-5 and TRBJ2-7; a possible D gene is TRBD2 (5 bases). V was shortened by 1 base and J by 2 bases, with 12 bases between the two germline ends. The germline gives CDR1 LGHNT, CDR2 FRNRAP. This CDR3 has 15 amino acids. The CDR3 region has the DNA TGTGCTAGTGGTTTGGGACCGGACTCACCCTACGAGCAGTACTTC. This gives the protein CASGLGPDSPYEQYF.

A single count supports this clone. CDR3 loop: CASSLGVGEADTQYF. CDR3 bases: TGTGCCAGCAGCTTAGGTGTCGGCGAGGCAGATACGCAGTATTTT. The chain uses TRBV7-9 and TRBJ2-3; D call uncertain. CDR3 length equals 15 residues. Per the germline V gene, CDR1 is SEHNR and CDR2 is FQNEAQ (reference sequence). The ends were cut back, 1 base at V and 4 bases at J, with 12 bases in the middle.

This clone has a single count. The chain's CDR3 is CATSGGSGQEYGYTF. Here the CDR3 DNA reads TGTGCCACCAGTGGTGGTTCGGGACAGGAGTATGGCTACACCTTC. The chain has TRBV24-1 and TRBJ1-2, with 8 positions matching TRBD1. J was trimmed by 5 bases and V by 5 bases; bases with no gene match: 9. This CDR3 is built from 15 residues. Germline V gene lookup returns CDR1 KGHDR and CDR2 SFDVKD.

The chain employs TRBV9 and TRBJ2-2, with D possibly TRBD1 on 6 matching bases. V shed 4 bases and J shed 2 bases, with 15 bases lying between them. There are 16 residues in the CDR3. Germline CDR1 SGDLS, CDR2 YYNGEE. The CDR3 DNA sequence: TGTGCCAGCAGCTCTTCGGGGACACGCAACACCGGGGAGCTGTTTTTT. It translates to CASSSSGTRNTGELFF.